The 12 T cell receptor beta chains in this list originate from one sample, sequenced in a study of CD8 T cells in Susac syndrome. Random hexamers were used to reverse transcribe about 0.5 to 1 ug of RNA. TCRdb recomputed calls from the immunoSEQ multiplex PCR reads with MiXCR, one row per CDR3 protein. The sample holds 78,000 or so distinct CDR3 sequences, approximately 94% seen once. Material for sequencing was CD8+ T cells from PBMCs. The receptors were sampled from a human donor with multiple sclerosis.

This clonotype has a single count. The V call is TRBV19, the J call TRBJ1-1, with D possibly being TRBD1 (5 bases). Trimming left V 9 bases short and J 4 bases short, with 12 bases between. Germline V lookup: CDR1 LNHDA, CDR2 SQIVND (reference sequence). This CDR3 has 12 amino acids. CDR3 in DNA: TGTGCCAGCCTAATGGGGGGCACTGAAGCTTTCTTT. This gives the protein CASLMGGTEAFF.

The rearrangement links TRBV25-1 to TRBJ2-7, with TRBD1 identical over 11 bases. The CDR3 is made up of 16 amino acids. J lost 2 bases, V lost 3 bases, and 6 bases had no gene match. The germline V gene encodes CDR1 MGHDK and CDR2 SYGVNS. CDR3 protein: CASSEDRGLRAYEQYF. CDR3 in DNA: TGTGCCAGCAGTGAGGACAGGGGGCTAAGGGCCTACGAGCAGTACTTC.

The chain links TRBV27 to TRBJ1-2; perhaps TRBD1 as D (5 bases). V was shortened by 2 bases and J by 4 bases, with 14 bases between the two germline ends. Germline V gene data show CDR1 as MNHEY and CDR2 as SMNVEV (reference sequence). This CDR3 region has 15 residues. CDR3 coding DNA: TGTGCCAGCAGTTTAGAGCTCGGGGGTTTCTATGGCTACACCTTC. Translation gives CASSLELGGFYGYTF.

This chain joins TRBV5-6 and TRBJ1-3; D uncertain. V dropped 0 bases and J dropped 8 bases, with 9 bases sitting between them. This CDR3 comprises 13 residues. Germline V CDR1 and CDR2: SGHDT, YYEEEE. CDR3 nucleotide sequence: TGTGCCAGCAGCTTGGGAATCGGGGACACCATATATTTT. Protein sequence: CASSLGIGDTIYF.

The chain links TRBV6-5 to TRBJ1-2; D gene uncertain. V was trimmed by 2 bases and J by 6 bases, leaving 10 bases between them. The CDR3 runs to 13 residues. CDR1 and CDR2 (germline): MNHEY, SVGAGI. In DNA, the CDR3 is TGTGCCAGCAGTTACCGGGCAGCTGATGGCTACACCTTC. This encodes CASSYRAADGYTF.

The chain links TRBV18 to TRBJ1-1; D unresolved. Germline CDR1 reads KGHSH; CDR2 reads LQKENI. This CDR3 comprises 13 residues. Trimming removed 5 bases at V and 6 bases at J, with 13 bases between. CDR3 nucleotides: TGTGCCAGCTCATCGAACTTAGACCCTGAAGCTTTCTTT. This codes for CASSSNLDPEAFF.

This chain uses TRBV29-1 with TRBJ2-7, with no clear D. There are 12 residues in the CDR3. Trimming left V 6 bases short and J 3 bases short, with 12 bases between. Germline CDR1 and CDR2: SQVTM and ANQGSEA. The chain's CDR3 is CSVLVSGYEQYF. The CDR3 nucleotides read TGCAGCGTCTTAGTCTCGGGCTACGAGCAGTACTTC.

The V gene is TRBV5-6, the J gene TRBJ2-4, with 10 bases fitting TRBD1. The CDR3 has 14 residues. Germline V gives CDR1 SGHDT, CDR2 YYEEEE. V dropped 3 bases and J dropped 5; count of bases not matched to a gene: 2. In DNA form, the CDR3 reads TGTGCCAGCAGCTACGGGACAGGGGAAAACATTCAGTACTTC. Protein: CASSYGTGENIQYF.

The chain is built from TRBV12-3 or TRBV12-4 and TRBJ2-2, with D uncertain. The V end lost 6 bases, the J end lost 0 bases, and 5 bases lay between the germline ends. This CDR3 comprises 13 residues. This CDR3 reads CASSLANTGELFF. The CDR3 nucleotides read TGTGCCAGCAGCCTCGCGAACACCGGGGAGCTGTTTTTT.

The table lists this clonotype with a count of one. V gene TRBV4-2 combines with J gene TRBJ1-2; 9 bases fit TRBD1. CDR1 and CDR2 from the germline V gene are LGHNA and YNFKEQ. Trimming at V came to 4 bases and at J to 3 bases, leaving 15 bases not matched to a gene. The CDR3 consists of 18 residues. DNA for the CDR3: TGTGCCAGCAGCCTTTTGCCCTTCGGACAGGGGAGGGACTATGGCTACACCTTC. Encoded protein: CASSLLPFGQGRDYGYTF.

CDR3 nucleotide sequence: TGCAGCGTTGTGGACAACACTGAAGCTTTCTTT. It translates to CSVVDNTEAFF. The chain carries TRBV29-1 and TRBJ1-1; D not certain. Per the germline V gene, CDR1 is SQVTM and CDR2 is ANQGSEA. The CDR3 loop spans 11 amino acids. The V end was cut by 4 bases, the J end by 2 bases, with 5 bases between.

The chain employs TRBV19 and TRBJ1-4; weak D call: TRBD1 (5 bases). Trimming cost V 6 bases and J 4 bases, with 15 bases left between them. The CDR3 is made up of 15 amino acids. Germline V gives CDR1 LNHDA, CDR2 SQIVND (reference sequence). CDR3 region: CASRTRDSLNEKLFF. The CDR3 DNA reads as TGTGCCAGTAGGACTCGCGACAGTCTTAATGAAAAACTGTTTTTT.